Below, 26 T cell receptor beta chains from the same sample are listed, as sequenced in a study of regulatory T cells in long-lasting Graves disease. The time point here: newly diagnosed GD, antithyroid drugs for less than 3 months. PBMC RNA was the source of the TCR library. Sequencing libraries for TCR beta were prepared with iRepertoire HTBI primers and Arm-PCR of CDR3 regions. TCRdb independently ran MiXCR on the multiplex PCR reads; one entry per CDR3 protein. The sample yields roughly 420,000 distinct CDR3 sequences, roughly 15% seen once. The sample also formed part of further work on T cells in Graves' hyperthyroidism and ophthalmopathy.

This material consisted of peripheral blood mononuclear cells (PBMCs), taken at new diagnosis, from a patient treated with antithyroid drugs. These receptors were collected from a young woman with Graves disease.

Many counts were recorded for this clonotype. The J gene is TRBJ2-7, the V gene TRBV28; possible D gene TRBD1, 7 bases. CDR3 length equals 13 residues. The germline V and J ends were trimmed by 6 bases and 3 bases, with 12 bases remaining between them. The germline V gene has CDR1 MDHEN and CDR2 SYDVKM. The chain's CDR3 is CASSPRDSYEQYF. The CDR3, as DNA: TGTGCCAGCAGCCCGCGGGACAGCTACGAGCAGTACTTC.

Worth noting for this clonotype: A much more abundant neighbour one base away suggests this may be a read error. The chain has TRBV28 and TRBJ2-1; 11 bases match TRBD2. The DNA end lines up better with TRBJ2-5; the J call may be wrong. The germline V gene has CDR1 MDHEN and CDR2 SYDVKM. The CDR3 has 20 residues. CDR3 sequence (DNA): TGTGCCAGCAGTTCGACCCTCCTAGCGGGAGGACCTTTGAGCCAAGGGACCCAGTACTTC. Translated: CASSSTLLAGGPLSQGTQYF.

The chain carries TRBV6-1 and TRBJ2-1; 15 nucleotides agree with TRBD2. Germline-derived CDR1 and CDR2 are MNHNS and SASEGT. The length of the CDR3 is 19 residues. V trimming: 5 bases; J trimming: 4 bases; junction bases outside the gene matches: 12. CDR3 residues: CASSYRGTSGRISYNEQFF. CDR3 DNA: TGTGCCAGCAGTTACCGGGGGACTAGCGGGAGGATATCTTACAATGAGCAGTTCTTC.

This clonotype has just a few counts. It is likely a read error, because the conserved phenylalanine at the end of the CDR3 is missing. The rearrangement uses TRBV7-2 and TRBJ1-2; 8 bases are shared with TRBD1. V shed 1 base and J 4 bases; nucleotides not matched to a gene: 5. Per germline, CDR1 SGHTA and CDR2 FQGNSA. This CDR3 is 15 amino acids long. CDR3: CASSLGQGAFYGYTL. The DNA of the CDR3 is TGTGCCAGCAGCTTAGGGCAGGGGGCTTTCTATGGCTACACCTTG.

This clonotype was seen a few times. The rearrangement joins TRBV10-3 to TRBJ2-5, with a weak D call TRBD1 (6 bases). The CDR3 runs 12 residues. Germline-derived CDR1 and CDR2 are ENHRY and SYGVKD. V lost 4 bases and J lost 5, with 8 bases in between. This CDR3 is CAISGQGETQYF. CDR3 nucleotide sequence: TGTGCCATCAGTGGGCAGGGGGAGACCCAGTACTTC.

This clonotype was seen a handful of times. The J gene is TRBJ1-5, the V gene TRBV10-3, with a weak D call TRBD1 (6 bases). Germline lookup yields CDR1 ENHRY and CDR2 SYGVKD. The CDR3 covers 14 residues. V lost 5 bases and J 3 bases, leaving 11 bases between the germline ends. The CDR3 here is CAISQDSYNQPQHF. The CDR3 nucleotides are TGTGCCATCAGTCAGGACAGCTACAATCAGCCCCAGCATTTT.

The chain joins TRBV19 to TRBJ2-3; 8 positions agree with TRBD2. J gave up 4 bases and V 10 bases, and 13 bases lay outside the gene matches. The CDR3 is 15 residues long. The V gene's germline CDR1 is LNHDA and CDR2 SQIVND (reference sequence). CDR3 loop: CATREGLGDADTQYF. CDR3 DNA sequence: TGTGCCACCCGGGAGGGCCTAGGGGACGCAGATACGCAGTATTTT.

The chain carries TRBV6-1 and TRBJ2-1; 8 bases map to TRBD2. The germline V gene has CDR1 MNHNS and CDR2 SASEGT. The V segment lost 6 bases and the J segment 0 bases; nucleotides outside the gene matches: 7. The CDR3 length is 16 residues. The CDR3 loop is CASRKTSGSSYNEQFF. The DNA for the CDR3 is TGTGCCAGCAGAAAAACTAGCGGTAGCTCCTACAATGAGCAGTTCTTC.

This clonotype has more than one count but fewer than ten. The V and J genes are TRBV18 and TRBJ2-7; 8 positions agree with TRBD2. Germline-derived CDR1 and CDR2 are KGHSH and LQKENI. J lost 3 bases, V lost 2 bases, and 6 bases had no gene match. The CDR3 length is 15 residues. The CDR3, as DNA: TGTGCCAGCTCACCATGGGGGACTAGTCTCTACGAGCAGTACTTC. Protein product: CASSPWGTSLYEQYF.

This clonotype was seen repeatedly, ten times or more. The rearrangement joins TRBV3-1 to TRBJ2-7; 7 bases align to TRBD2. V was pared by 8 bases and J by 2 bases, with 15 bases of the junction left unmatched. Germline V gene lookup returns CDR1 LGHDT and CDR2 YNNKEL (reference sequence). The CDR3 spans 16 residues. CDR3 in amino acids: CASLPSSSGLTYEQYF. The CDR3, as DNA: TGTGCCAGCCTACCATCCTCTAGCGGTTTAACCTACGAGCAGTACTTC.

This clonotype was picked up many times. The rearrangement joins TRBV10-2 to TRBJ2-7; no reliable D call. Between the trimmed V and J ends, which lost 10 bases and 7 bases, there was a span of 17 bases. CDR3 length: 12 residues. Germline-derived CDR1 and CDR2 are WSHSY and SAAADI. In DNA, the CDR3 is TGCGCCACCTGCCGCGGTGATAGGGAGCAGTACTTC. Protein sequence: CATCRGDREQYF.

This clonotype was detected many times. The chain couples TRBV28 to TRBJ2-1, with D possibly matching TRBD2 (5 bases). The CDR3 is 14 residues long. Germline-derived CDR1 and CDR2 are MDHEN and SYDVKM. Trimming left V 8 bases short and J 4 bases short, with 15 bases between. CDR3: CASSDRRIYNEQFF. The DNA for the CDR3 is TGTGCCAGCTCTGATCGGAGGATTTACAATGAGCAGTTCTTC. The full variable domain, in which reference TRBV28 and TRBJ2-1 provide the parts outside the CDR3, is DVKVTQSSRYLVKRTGEKVFLECVQDMDHENMFWYRQDPGLGLRLIYFSYDVKMKEKGDIPEGYSVSREKKERFSLILESASTNQTSMYLCASSDRRIYNEQFFGPGTRLTVL.

This clonotype has ten or more counts. The genes are TRBV6-1 and TRBJ2-3; D call uncertain. Germline CDR1 reads MNHNS; CDR2 reads SASEGT. The CDR3 sequence is 13 residues long. Trimming took 6 bases from V and 1 from J, leaving 8 bases between them. The CDR3 nucleotides are TGTGCCAGCAGGTCTGGCGGCACAGATACGCAGTATTTT. Translating gives CASRSGGTDTQYF.

This clonotype was seen repeatedly, ten times or more. The chain links TRBV28 to TRBJ1-4; D is unclear. Germline V gene lookup returns CDR1 MDHEN and CDR2 SYDVKM. Between the trimmed V and J ends, which lost 3 bases and 3 bases, there was a span of 8 bases. CDR3 length equals 14 residues. CDR3 loop: CASSFGLSNEKLFF. CDR3 DNA sequence: TGTGCCAGCAGTTTTGGTCTCTCTAATGAAAAACTGTTTTTT.

This clonotype was counted a few times. V is TRBV10-2 and J is TRBJ2-1; D remains unclear. CDR3 length equals 13 residues. Germline V lookup: CDR1 WSHSY, CDR2 SAAADI. V was clipped by 3 bases and J by 4 bases, with 7 bases between them. CDR3 residues: CASSDSNYNEQFF. The CDR3 nucleotides are TGCGCCAGCAGTGACTCGAATTACAATGAGCAGTTCTTC.

The table lists this clonotype with many counts. The J gene is TRBJ2-3, the V gene TRBV28, with 9 nucleotides matching TRBD2. The CDR3 has 16 amino acids. J gave up 5 bases and V 6 bases, and 12 bases lay outside the gene matches. The germline CDR1 and CDR2 sequences are MDHEN and SYDVKM. The CDR3 protein is CASRSSGGRAQDTQYF. In DNA form, the CDR3 reads TGTGCCAGCAGATCCTCTGGCGGGAGGGCCCAAGATACGCAGTATTTT.

This clonotype was seen at least ten times. The rearrangement joins TRBV20-1 to TRBJ2-5; maybe TRBD1 (6 bases). V was cut by 4 bases and J by 4 bases, with 13 bases left in between. There are 13 residues in the CDR3. The germline CDR1 and CDR2 sequences are DFQATT and SNEGSKA (reference sequence). The CDR3 loop reads CSANRVVGETQYF. The CDR3 region has the DNA TGCAGTGCTAACAGGGTAGTGGGAGAGACCCAGTACTTC.

This clonotype was picked up a small number of times. The V gene is TRBV6-1, the J gene TRBJ1-6; D is unclear. Trimming removed 8 bases at V and 5 bases at J, with 16 bases between. There are 15 residues in the CDR3. Per germline, CDR1 MNHNS and CDR2 SASEGT. The CDR3 DNA reads TGTGCCAGCGGAGGTGTGTGGGATAATAATTCACCCCTCCACTTT. As protein: CASGGVWDNNSPLHF.

This clonotype was detected ten times or more. The chain employs TRBV27 and TRBJ2-1, with TRBD2 matching 9 bases. Germline V gene lookup returns CDR1 MNHEY and CDR2 SMNVEV (reference sequence). J gave up 5 bases and V 3 bases, and 5 bases lay outside the gene matches. The CDR3 has 15 residues. The CDR3 DNA sequence: TGTGCCAGCAGTTTTAGCGGGAGTGGCCACAATGAGCAGTTCTTC. Its protein is CASSFSGSGHNEQFF.

The V call is TRBV30, the J call TRBJ2-1, with 10 bases identical to TRBD2. This CDR3 has 15 residues. With 3 bases clipped from V and 3 bases from J, the junction kept 5 bases outside the gene matches. Germline V CDR1 and CDR2: GTSNPN, SVGIG (reference sequence). CDR3 DNA: TGTGCCTGGAGAAGCAGCGGGAGGGTCTACAATGAGCAGTTCTTC. Translating gives CAWRSSGRVYNEQFF.

This clonotype appeared many times. The chain carries TRBV11-2 and TRBJ2-7; 10 positions match TRBD1. The CDR3 contains 15 residues. CDR1 SGHAT and CDR2 FQNNGV come from the germline V gene. Trimming removed 5 bases from V and 2 bases from J; junction bases left unmatched: 6. The CDR3, as DNA: TGTGCCAGCAGCCCGGTAGGGACAGGGGCCTACGAGCAGTACTTC. Residues: CASSPVGTGAYEQYF.

Ten or more counts support this clonotype. The genes are TRBV12-5 and TRBJ2-1; 10 bases fit TRBD2. The germline V gene encodes CDR1 LGHNT and CDR2 FRNRAP. The CDR3 contains 22 residues. The V segment lost 2 bases and the J segment 1 base; nucleotides outside the gene matches: 20. The CDR3 is CASGLYRDHKREGPRSYNEQFF. Here the CDR3 DNA reads TGTGCTAGTGGTTTGTACCGGGACCACAAGCGGGAGGGCCCTCGATCCTACAATGAGCAGTTCTTC. Variable domain in full (rest from reference TRBV12-5 and TRBJ2-1): DARVTQTPRHKVTEMGQEVTMRCQPILGHNTVFWYRQTMMQGLELLAYFRNRAPLDDSGMPKDRFSAEMPDATLATLKIQPSEPRDSAVYFCASGLYRDHKREGPRSYNEQFFGPGTRLTVL.

The sample holds many counts of this clonotype. V usage is TRBV12-3 or TRBV12-4 and J usage is TRBJ1-5, with TRBD1 matching 12 bases. V was clipped by 6 bases and J by 1 base; unmatched bases: 4. The CDR3 runs to 16 residues. CDR3 sequence: CASRPGTGGSNQPQHF. The CDR3 nucleotides are TGTGCCAGCAGACCCGGGACAGGGGGCAGCAATCAGCCCCAGCATTTT.

In its sample, this clonotype was seen many times. This chain uses TRBV7-2 with TRBJ2-1, with D unresolved. Germline V gives CDR1 SGHTA, CDR2 FQGNSA. CDR3 length: 19 residues. V was pared by 1 base and J by 9 bases, with 28 bases between. CDR3 DNA: TGTGCCAGCAGCTTAGTTTCCGCGTTCAAGTCGAGCTTTCTACGTGAGCAGTTCTTC. It yields the protein CASSLVSAFKSSFLREQFF.

This clonotype came up many times. The V call is TRBV28, the J call TRBJ1-1; possibly TRBD1 for D (5 bases). Between the trimmed V and J ends, which lost 1 base and 3 bases, there was a span of 6 bases. This CDR3 region has 13 residues. Germline CDR1 reads MDHEN; CDR2 reads SYDVKM. CDR3: CASSLSGHTEAFF. The CDR3, as DNA: TGTGCCAGCAGTTTATCAGGGCACACTGAAGCTTTCTTT.

This clonotype was recorded at least ten times. The chain carries TRBV7-6 and TRBJ2-3; 11 bases match TRBD2. J was trimmed by 2 bases and V by 5 bases; bases with no gene match: 12. The CDR3 spans 18 residues. CDR1 is SGHVS and CDR2 is FNYEAQ in the germline V gene. CDR3 loop: CASSLFGGTSGSTDTQYF. The CDR3, as DNA: TGTGCCAGCAGCCTCTTTGGCGGGACTAGCGGCTCCACAGATACGCAGTATTTT.